This TCR beta chain comes out of a study of T cell responses to AZD1222 COVID-19 vaccine. This clone was detected once. Its antigen is still unknown. The table came from immunoSEQ multiplex PCR; TCRdb's copy has only in-frame clones and leaves some out. The table lists about 220,000 clones, roughly 91% of them singletons. Findings and caveats of the study: In all cases, repertoires were sampled only after the peak T cell response. Clonal diversity was possibly underestimated, and white British individuals and females predominated among donors. At study baseline, merely six AZD1222 recipients were seropositive.

Trimming removed 2 bases at V and 0 bases at J, with 9 bases between. Germline CDR1 is ENHRY and CDR2 is SYGVKD. The CDR3 is 15 residues long. This TCR came from an adult in good health. The rearrangement joins TRBV10-3 to TRBJ2-3; D is ambiguous. The sequencing here drew on peripheral blood, taken on day 0 of MenACWY control vaccination. The CDR3: CAISEARSSTDTQYF. In DNA form, the CDR3 reads TGTGCCATCAGTGAGGCCCGGTCCAGCACAGATACGCAGTATTTT.